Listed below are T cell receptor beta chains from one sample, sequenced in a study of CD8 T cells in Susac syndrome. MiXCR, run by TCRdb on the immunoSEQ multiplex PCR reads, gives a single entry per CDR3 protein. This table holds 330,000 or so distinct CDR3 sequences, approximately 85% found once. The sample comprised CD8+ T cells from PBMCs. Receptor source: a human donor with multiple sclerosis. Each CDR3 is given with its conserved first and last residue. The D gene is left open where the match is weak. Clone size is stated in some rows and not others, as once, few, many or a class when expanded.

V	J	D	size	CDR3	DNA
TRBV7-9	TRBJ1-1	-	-	CTSTFSGGGTEAFF	TGTACCAGCACCTTTAGCGGGGGAGGGACTGAAGCTTTCTTT
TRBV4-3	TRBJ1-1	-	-	CASSQGDSYTLNTEAFF	TGCGCCAGCAGCCAAGGAGACAGTTATACCTTGAACACTGAAGCTTTCTTT
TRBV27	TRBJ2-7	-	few	CASSLGRGYEQYF	TGTGCCAGCAGCTTAGGCAGGGGCTACGAGCAGTACTTC
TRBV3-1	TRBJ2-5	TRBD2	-	CASSQGAGGGETQYF	TGTGCCAGCAGCCAAGGTGCGGGAGGGGGAGAGACCCAGTACTTC
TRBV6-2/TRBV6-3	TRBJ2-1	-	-	CASSIWGSYNEQFF	TGTGCCAGCAGTATCTGGGGCTCCTACAATGAGCAGTTCTTC
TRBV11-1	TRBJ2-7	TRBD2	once	CASSPIGGEGLAGTIYDYDQQYF	TGTGCCAGCAGCCCAATCGGCGGCGAGGGACTAGCGGGAACCATTTACGACTACGATCAGCAGTACTTC
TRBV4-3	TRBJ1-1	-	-	CASSLVMNTEAFF	TGCGCCAGCAGCTTAGTCATGAACACTGAAGCTTTCTTT
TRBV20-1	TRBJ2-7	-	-	CSGLDLASGIYEQYF	TGCAGTGGTTTAGATCTGGCCAGCGGCATCTACGAGCAGTACTTC
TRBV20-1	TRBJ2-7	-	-	CSARDRTTGDSYEQYF	TGCAGTGCTAGAGACAGAACGACAGGAGACTCCTACGAGCAGTACTTC
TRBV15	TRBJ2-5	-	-	CATSLELQTQYF	TGTGCCACCAGCCTGGAGCTACAGACCCAGTACTTC
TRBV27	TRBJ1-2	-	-	CASRDLQRGGNYGYTF	TGTGCCAGCAGGGACCTGCAACGGGGAGGGAACTATGGCTACACCTTC
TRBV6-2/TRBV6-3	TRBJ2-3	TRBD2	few	CASSRIGRVTDTQYF	TGTGCCAGCAGTCGTATTGGGAGGGTCACAGATACGCAGTATTTT
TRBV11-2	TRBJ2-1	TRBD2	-	CASSRLLGEGPREQFF	TGTGCCAGCAGCCGGCTTTTGGGGGAGGGCCCACGGGAGCAGTTCTTC
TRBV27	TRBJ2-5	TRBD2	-	CASSFILAGGAETQYF	TGTGCCAGCAGTTTCATCCTAGCGGGAGGGGCGGAGACCCAGTACTTC
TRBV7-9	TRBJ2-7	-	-	CASSLDLLAAEQYF	TGTGCCAGCAGCTTAGACCTACTCGCCGCCGAGCAGTACTTC
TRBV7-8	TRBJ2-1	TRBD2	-	CASRVLAGGYWVEQFF	TGTGCCAGCAGAGTACTAGCGGGAGGGTATTGGGTAGAGCAGTTCTTC
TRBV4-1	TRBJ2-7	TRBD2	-	CASSPSGAPYEQYF	TGCGCCAGCAGCCCTAGCGGGGCCCCCTACGAGCAGTACTTC
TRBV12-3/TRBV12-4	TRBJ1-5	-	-	CASGGGISNQPQHF	TGTGCCAGCGGTGGGGGTATTAGCAATCAGCCCCAGCATTTT
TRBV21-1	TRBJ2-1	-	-	CASSKRPNEQFF	TGTGCCAGCAGCAAACGCCCTAATGAGCAGTTCTTC
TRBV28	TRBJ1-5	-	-	CASSLGASGRNQPQHF	TGTGCCAGCAGTTTAGGGGCCTCGGGGCGCAATCAGCCCCAGCATTTT